The sequence of this TCR beta chain was determined in a study of control samples from healthy donors and cancer patients (dated by TCRdb to 2020 to 2021). The library was generated by the immunoSEQ multiplex PCR assay. Held by TCRdb, this immuneACCESS table contains in-frame sequences only and omits some clones. Under half of the omission traces to an unresolved V gene where checked; the cause of the rest is unknown. The table for this sample lists 400,000 to 450,000 clones; more than 80% of them were counted only once. Together, the top ten hold roughly 6.4% of the sample. Counted from cysteine to phenylalanine, this CDR3 has 16 amino acids. CDR3 DNA is the only sequence kept; it has 48 bases, read in frame from the first base. CDR1 is given as MDHEN and CDR2 as SYDVKM, both from the germline V gene. V gives up 2 bases and J gives up 3 bases, and the segment between their germline ends measures 14 bases.

Remarks on this clone: Which antigen it targets is not known. Base-call qualities are not available, and no considerably larger clone is one nucleotide away.

The receptor was derived from a man aged 35-49 years with head and neck cancer. Sequencing was done on a sample of PBMCs. The chain links TRBV28 with TRBJ1-5; a tentative D match to TRBD1 spans 6 bases. The DNA sequence reads TGTGCCAGCAGTTTACCGTGGACAGCCGACAATCAGCCCCAGCATTTT. The translation is CASSLPWTADNQPQHF.